This T cell receptor beta chain was sequenced in a study of T-cell memory formation after mild COVID-19. Study-level information: TCR clusters were mostly donor specific.

Details on this clonotype: The antigen is undetermined.

Constant-segment primers and 5'RACE yielded cDNA libraries for TCR alpha and TCR beta, each carrying sample barcodes and UMIs. TCRdb independently ran MiXCR on the 5' RACE reads; one entry per CDR3 protein. In the table there are tens of thousands of distinct CDR3 sequences, roughly a sixth of which are singletons. Study results and limitations: Contracting clones, day 15 to 85, had balanced CD4/CD8, and later expanders favored CD4+. For second-wave clones that peaked at day 37, SARS-CoV-2 specificity went unverified.

In germline, CDR1 is MNHEY, CDR2 SVGAGI. V lost 0 bases, J lost 1 base, and 6 bases lay in between. The CDR3 runs 15 residues. The chain is built from TRBV6-5 and TRBJ2-2; tentatively, D is TRBD1 (5 bases). The TCR was taken from an adult woman who had mild COVID-19 (a few samples of this study predate the infection). Cell type and time point are not known. Sequencing was done on a sample of PBMCs or a T cell subset sorted from them (not recorded which). This chain's CDR3 is CASSYSQGNTGELFF. The CDR3 region has the DNA TGTGCCAGCAGTTACTCTCAGGGGAACACCGGGGAGCTGTTTTTT.